The rows below give T cell receptor beta chains drawn from one sample of a study of T cell responses to AZD1222 COVID-19 vaccine. Sequencing was performed with immunoSEQ multiplex PCR; in TCRdb, only in-frame clones are kept and a portion is missing. The table lists 120,000 or so clones, roughly 89% of them singletons. The specimen comprised peripheral blood, sampled on day 0 of AZD1222 vaccination. The receptors originated from an adult in good health. Each CDR3 is given with its conserved first and last residue. Rows may omit the clone size; those that give it use once, few, many or a size class.

CDR3 protein	J gene	clone size	V gene	CDR3 length
CAWSGSYSRYF	TRBJ2-7	-	TRBV30	11
CASRGGGDGYTF	TRBJ1-2	-	TRBV2	12
CASSPPGFGGEKLFF	TRBJ1-4	-	TRBV3-1/TRBV3-2	15
CASSTPGLVEQYF	TRBJ2-7	-	TRBV7-9	13
CASRGQGDTEAFF	TRBJ1-1	-	TRBV6-5	13
CSVPGQGEGNEQFF	TRBJ2-1	few	TRBV29-1	14
CATSTGGTANSNYGYTF	TRBJ1-2	-	TRBV15	17
CASSLGWGNEQFF	TRBJ2-1	once	TRBV7-9	13
CASSPRGGPSGNTIYF	TRBJ1-3	-	TRBV7-9	16
CATSDVIQGNNEKLFF	TRBJ1-4	-	TRBV24-1	16
CASSLGTGEYGNTIYF	TRBJ1-3	-	TRBV5-1	16
CASREDREDTEAFF	TRBJ1-1	-	TRBV3-1/TRBV3-2	14
CASSSSGGRGSYEQYF	TRBJ2-7	-	TRBV7-2	16
CASQAGLGGELFF	TRBJ2-2	-	TRBV12-3/TRBV12-4	13
CASSLAVGTGSPRGYTF	TRBJ1-2	-	TRBV7-9	17
CASSLGTSGTRGTGELFF	TRBJ2-2	-	TRBV7-3	18
CASSRQGEASYEQYF	TRBJ2-7	-	TRBV5-6	15
CATSRGALTSFYEQYF	TRBJ2-7	-	TRBV15	16
CASSYGGGTEAFF	TRBJ1-1	-	TRBV5-1	13
CASGLVSAGTVVF	TRBJ1-2	-	TRBV12-5	13
CASSQQGTRNTEAFF	TRBJ1-1	-	TRBV19	15
CASSSSGTGSVGELFF	TRBJ2-2	-	TRBV7-6	16
CASSLEGSGNTIYF	TRBJ1-3	-	TRBV6-5	14
CATSATGGEAFF	TRBJ1-1	-	TRBV24-1	12
CASSYRGTGELFF	TRBJ2-2	once	TRBV6-5	13
CASSSDRGQPQHF	TRBJ1-5	-	TRBV12-3/TRBV12-4	13
CAWNRGLSSGNTIYF	TRBJ1-3	-	TRBV30	15
CASRGQGTEAFF	TRBJ1-1	-	TRBV7-9	12
CASSVAELSSYNEQFF	TRBJ2-1	-	TRBV9	16
CASSSSGTEGTDTQYF	TRBJ2-3	-	TRBV7-2	16
CASSGTRGGNTEAFF	TRBJ1-1	-	TRBV5-6	15
CASSPRLAGPAGELFF	TRBJ2-2	-	TRBV18	16
CASSEASGGYETQYF	TRBJ2-5	-	TRBV2	15
CAWRALEGTGSNSPLHF	TRBJ1-6	once	TRBV30	17
CASSLALGGSGNEQFF	TRBJ2-1	-	TRBV7-8	16
CASSLDRGPGYTF	TRBJ1-2	once	TRBV7-9	13
CASSPPRVSPGTDTQYF	TRBJ2-3	-	TRBV18	17
CASSLAGGASTDTQYF	TRBJ2-3	-	TRBV5-1	16
CASSLHRASNQPQHF	TRBJ1-5	-	TRBV5-5	15
CASSLTGHTEAFF	TRBJ1-1	-	TRBV7-2	13
CATSDLQRWQRNGYTF	TRBJ1-2	-	TRBV24-1	16
CASSLAGVADTQYF	TRBJ2-3	-	TRBV7-2	14
CASSFAQGVTGELFF	TRBJ2-2	once	TRBV7-9	15
CASSQQGAENSPLHF	TRBJ1-6	-	TRBV5-1	15
CASSFIGYGYTF	TRBJ1-2	-	TRBV12-3/TRBV12-4	12
CASSFYLAGTRSLYNEQFF	TRBJ2-1	-	TRBV27	19
CASSQVGGALNEQFF	TRBJ2-1	-	TRBV4-2	15
CASTLWQGVNEQFF	TRBJ2-1	-	TRBV2	14
CASTPSPGNNEQFF	TRBJ2-1	few	TRBV7-3	14
CAWLTGRKDEQYF	TRBJ2-7	-	TRBV30	13
CASRARGRATEAFF	TRBJ1-1	-	TRBV27	14
CASSPTLGQYNEQFF	TRBJ2-1	-	TRBV3-1/TRBV3-2	15
CSVEERIQETQYF	TRBJ2-5	-	TRBV29-1	13
CASSPRQGTSYEQYF	TRBJ2-7	-	TRBV19	15